The rows below give T cell receptor beta chains drawn from one sample of a study of human T cells and chemical hapten exposure. A single record per CDR3 protein comes from TCRdb applying MiXCR to the RACE reads. The sample lists more than 65,000 distinct CDR3 sequences, 32% occurring once. Sequencing was performed on whole blood, taken in connection with sensitization to the hapten diphenylcyclopropenone (DPC). The receptor set was obtained from a man aged 40-55 years with alopecia areata. Some clones in this sample may be carry-over from other donors' samples. Each CDR3 is given with its conserved first and last residue. Fields, in order: V gene, J gene, CDR3 length, clone size, D gene, CDR3 DNA, CDR3 protein. A D gene is named only where the DNA matches it firmly. Not every row has a clone size; where given, it reads once, few, many or a size class.

>TRBV7-3|TRBJ2-1|15|few|TRBD2
TGTGCCAGCAGCCACATGGTAGCGGGAGAGAATGAGCAGTTCTTC
CASSHMVAGENEQFF
>TRBV11-2|TRBJ2-3|11|few|NA
TGTGCCAGCAGCTCCCGGGATACGCAGTATTTT
CASSSRDTQYF
>TRBV29-1|TRBJ2-4|17|few|TRBD2
TGCAGCGTTCCTGGGACTAGCGGGAGCACAGCCAAAAACATTCAGTACTTC
CSVPGTSGSTAKNIQYF
>TRBV20-1|TRBJ2-1|17|few|TRBD2
TGCAGTGCTAGAGATTGGGGGGAGGGGAGCTCCTACAATGAGCAGTTCTTC
CSARDWGEGSSYNEQFF
>TRBV27|TRBJ2-1|12|few|NA
TGTGCCAGCAGCCCCCCGGCGGGTGAGCAGTTCTTC
CASSPPAGEQFF
>TRBV28|TRBJ2-7|14|few|NA
TGTGCCAGCAGCATACGGGGGCAGGGTTACGAGCAGTACTTC
CASSIRGQGYEQYF
>TRBV7-9|TRBJ2-7|15|once|TRBD1
TGTGCCAGCAGTTCCCCCGGGACAGGGGACCACGAGCAGTACTTC
CASSSPGTGDHEQYF
>TRBV14|TRBJ2-1|13|NA|NA
TGTGCCAGCAGCCAAGATCTCGAGGGTGAGCAGTTCTTC
CASSQDLEGEQFF
>TRBV6-6|TRBJ2-3|14|medium-sized|TRBD1
TGTGCCAGCAGACTGACAGGGGATACGAGTACGCAGTATTTT
CASRLTGDTSTQYF
>TRBV7-9|TRBJ2-7|16|few|TRBD2
TGTGCCAGCAGCTCAACACTAGCGGGAGTAGTCTACGAGCAGTACTTC
CASSSTLAGVVYEQYF
>TRBV5-6|TRBJ2-3|16|NA|NA
TGTGCCAGCAGCTTGGCCAAGGGCTTGGACACAGATACGCAGTATTTT
CASSLAKGLDTDTQYF
>TRBV5-1|TRBJ2-1|18|NA|TRBD2
TGCGCCAGCAGCTTTTGGGGGGCGGGGAGCGGGAGACAGGATGAGCAGTTCTTC
CASSFWGAGSGRQDEQFF
>TRBV16|TRBJ2-1|15|few|TRBD2
TGTGCCAGCAGCCAATCGAGCGAGCGGGAAAATGAGCAGTTCTTC
CASSQSSERENEQFF
>TRBV14|TRBJ2-2|19|NA|TRBD2
TGTGCCAGCAGCCTCGGGACTAGCGGGAGGGCCCGGGGCACCGGGGAGCTGTTTTTT
CASSLGTSGRARGTGELFF
>TRBV28|TRBJ2-7|17|NA|NA
TGTGCCAGCAGTTTATGGGTTGGAGGACTACACTCCTACGAGCAGTACTTC
CASSLWVGGLHSYEQYF
>TRBV6-6|TRBJ2-3|13|NA|TRBD2
TGTGCCGGTAGCGGGAGAGACACAGATACGCAGTATTTT
CAGSGRDTDTQYF
>TRBV4-2|TRBJ2-3|15|few|NA
TGTGCCAGCAGCCAAGAGGGCAGGGGCACAGATACGCAGTATTTT
CASSQEGRGTDTQYF
>TRBV6-5|TRBJ2-5|16|few|TRBD1
TGTGCCAGCAGTGCAACCGGGACAGCATACCAAGAGACCCAGTACTTC
CASSATGTAYQETQYF
>TRBV10-3|TRBJ2-3|12|NA|NA
TGTGCCATCAGTGAGCGAGGAGGTGCGCAGTATTTT
CAISERGGAQYF
>TRBV5-6|TRBJ2-7|14|few|TRBD2
TGTGCCAGCAGCCCGGGTAGCGGGACCTACGAGCAGTACTTC
CASSPGSGTYEQYF
>TRBV27|TRBJ1-2|15|NA|TRBD1
TGTGCCAGCAGTTTATCGGGACAGGGGGTCTATGGCTACACCTTC
CASSLSGQGVYGYTF
>TRBV12-3/TRBV12-4|TRBJ2-1|14|few|NA
TGTGCCAGCAGCCAAGCGGGTTCCTACAATGAGCAGTTCTTC
CASSQAGSYNEQFF
>TRBV4-3|TRBJ2-3|19|NA|TRBD2
TGCGCCAGCAGCCAAGCCGGAGTAGCGGGAGGAGCAGGCACAGATACGCAGTATTTT
CASSQAGVAGGAGTDTQYF
>TRBV20-1|TRBJ2-3|16|NA|NA
TGCAGTTTCACCCCGAGTCGGGAGCGGGTAACAGATACGCAGTATTTT
CSFTPSRERVTDTQYF
>TRBV20-1|TRBJ2-7|13|NA|NA
TGCAGTGCTAGCGATGCAGGGTACTACGAGCAGTACTTC
CSASDAGYYEQYF
>TRBV28|TRBJ2-1|17|few|NA
TGTGCCAGCAGTTTTACGGCTAGCGTGCTCTCCTACAATGAGCAGTTCTTC
CASSFTASVLSYNEQFF
>TRBV7-9|TRBJ1-6|15|NA|NA
TGTGCCAGCAGCTTAGAAAATCCAGGGCGCTCACCCCTCCACTTT
CASSLENPGRSPLHF
>TRBV5-4|TRBJ2-7|14|NA|NA
TGTGCCAGCAGCCCCGACATTTCCTCCTACGAGCAGTACTTC
CASSPDISSYEQYF
>TRBV7-6|TRBJ1-1|13|NA|NA
TGTGCCAGCAGCATGGACAAGAACACTGAAGCTTTCTTT
CASSMDKNTEAFF
>TRBV24-1|TRBJ2-2|16|NA|TRBD1
TGTGCCACCAGGGGGCAGGGGACAGGGGGCACCGGGGAGCTGTTTTTT
CATRGQGTGGTGELFF
>TRBV6-1|TRBJ2-1|14|few|NA
TGTGCCAGCAGATGGGAAGGGCCCCCGAATGAGCAGTTCTTC
CASRWEGPPNEQFF
>TRBV12-3/TRBV12-4|TRBJ2-2|17|NA|TRBD1
TGTGCCAGCGGCCAGGACAGGGACATAAGGGTGACCGGGGAGCTGTTTTTT
CASGQDRDIRVTGELFF
>TRBV3-1|TRBJ2-2|11|few|NA
TGTGCCAGCAGCCTCTTCGGGGAGCTGTTTTTT
CASSLFGELFF
>TRBV10-3|TRBJ1-6|13|few|NA
TGTGCCTCCCGGTTGGGGCTCCCGTCACCCCTCCACTTT
CASRLGLPSPLHF
>TRBV12-3/TRBV12-4|TRBJ2-6|15|NA|NA
TGTGCCAGCAGCCGAAGCGAGTCTGGGGCCAACGTCCTGACTTTC
CASSRSESGANVLTF
>TRBV10-2|TRBJ1-5|12|NA|NA
TGCGCCAGCAGTACACCGGGAAAGCCCCAGCATTTT
CASSTPGKPQHF
>TRBV11-3|TRBJ1-1|16|NA|TRBD1
TGTGCCAGCAGCCCCGGGACAGGGCAAGATAACACTGAAGCTTTCTTT
CASSPGTGQDNTEAFF
>TRBV24-1|TRBJ2-3|16|NA|NA
TGTGCCACCAGTGATTCCAGCGGGCCTGGCACAGATACGCAGTATTTT
CATSDSSGPGTDTQYF
>TRBV2|TRBJ1-2|13|NA|NA
TGTGCCAGCAGTCCGACAGAAAACTATGGCTACACCTTC
CASSPTENYGYTF
>TRBV11-2|TRBJ2-7|16|few|TRBD1
TGTGCCAGCAGCCCATCACCGGGACAGGGTTGGCACGAGCAGTACTTC
CASSPSPGQGWHEQYF
>TRBV28|TRBJ2-7|13|few|NA
TGTGCCAGCAGGCTGGGGGGCCCCTACGAGCAGTACTTC
CASRLGGPYEQYF
>TRBV6-2/TRBV6-3|TRBJ2-7|16|NA|TRBD2
TGTGCCAGCAGTTACGTGGCTAGCGGGAGATTTTACGAGCAGTACTTC
CASSYVASGRFYEQYF
>TRBV28|TRBJ2-3|16|few|TRBD2
TGTGCCAGCAGTCCCCTAGCGGTTCCAAGCACAGATACGCAGTATTTT
CASSPLAVPSTDTQYF
>TRBV14|TRBJ2-3|15|NA|TRBD2
TGTGCCAGCAGCCAAGCCGGGAGGAGCACAGATACGCAGTATTTT
CASSQAGRSTDTQYF